Each of the 6 T cell receptor beta chains below was sequenced from the same sample in a study of blood T cell repertoires in COVID-19. TCRdb's copy holds only in-frame clones and misses some; the assay was immunoSEQ multiplex PCR. Of roughly 71,000 clones detected, 80% appear once; the ten largest clones hold 15% to 20%. Sequencing used peripheral blood. The receptors stem from a man between 65 and 85 years old who had recovered from COVID-19.

This clone was recorded a few times. V and J are TRBV7-3 and TRBJ2-1; possibly TRBD2 for D (6 bases). The V end was cut by 1 base, the J end by 1 base, with 11 bases between. CDR3 length: 16 residues. Germline assignment: CDR1 SGHTA and CDR2 FQGTGA. Here the CDR3 DNA reads TGTGCCAGCAGCTTAATGGGCGGGGATTCCTACAATGAGCAGTTCTTC. Its protein product is CASSLMGGDSYNEQFF.

This chain connects TRBV28 to TRBJ2-3; 12 bases are a match to TRBD2. Looked up from germline, CDR1 is MDHEN and CDR2 is SYDVKM. This CDR3 has 16 residues. V was clipped by 5 bases and J by 7 bases; unmatched bases: 10. The CDR3 region is CASSRTLAGGRYTQYF. The CDR3 nucleotides are TGTGCCAGCAGTCGCACCCTAGCGGGAGGGCGTTATACGCAGTATTTT. Looking up the rest from reference TRBV28 and TRBJ2-3 gives the full variable domain: DVKVTQSSRYLVKRTGEKVFLECVQDMDHENMFWYRQDPGLGLRLIYFSYDVKMKEKGDIPEGYSVSREKKERFSLILESASTNQTSMYLCASSRTLAGGRYTQYFGPGTRLTVL.

The J gene is TRBJ1-6, the V gene TRBV5-1; D possibly corresponds to TRBD1 (6 bases). V gave up 4 bases and J gave up 7 bases, with 12 bases separating them. The germline V gene encodes CDR1 SGHRS and CDR2 YFSETQ. This CDR3 is 14 amino acids long. The CDR3 reads CASSQGSGNSPLHF. CDR3 DNA sequence: TGCGCCAGCAGCCAGGGGTCTGGAAATTCACCCCTCCACTTT.

This clone was counted a few times. This chain connects TRBV6-5 to TRBJ2-7, with unresolved D. The V and J ends lost 7 bases and 0 bases respectively, with 13 bases between them. The CDR3 has 14 residues. The V gene's germline CDR1 is MNHEY and CDR2 SVGAGI. CDR3 DNA: TGTGCCAGCATCGGTATATCCATCTCCTACGAGCAGTACTTC. It is translated as CASIGISISYEQYF.

This rearrangement joins TRBV30 to TRBJ1-4; D is perhaps TRBD1 (5 bases). The CDR3 sequence is 13 residues long. Trimming cost V 3 bases and J 8 bases, with 13 bases left between them. Germline-derived CDR1 and CDR2 are GTSNPN and SVGIG (reference sequence). The DNA of the CDR3 is TGTGCCTGGAGGCGAGCGGGACCCGAAAAACTGTTTTTT. This encodes CAWRRAGPEKLFF.

This chain connects TRBV2 to TRBJ2-1; 10 bases map to TRBD2. The CDR3 sequence is 15 residues long. V lost 2 bases to trimming and J lost 8 bases; unmatched junction nucleotides: 6. Per the germline V gene, CDR1 is SNHLY and CDR2 is FYNNEI. The CDR3 bases are TGTGCCAGCAGTGAAAAGGCTAGCGGGAGTGATGAGCAGTTCTTC. It specifies CASSEKASGSDEQFF.